This TCR beta chain originates from a study of graft-versus-host responses after intestinal transplantation. TCRdb's table, derived via immunoSEQ multiplex PCR, lists solely in-frame clones and lacks some. Here the sample spans tens of thousands of clones, over 75% being singletons. In germline, CDR1 is MNHEY, CDR2 SVGAGI. V was cut by 4 bases and J by 6 bases, with 12 bases left in between. The CDR3 consists of 13 residues. A note on this clone: The antigen is unknown.

This TCR derives from a human donor who was the organ donor for an intestinal transplant. This chain links TRBV6-5 with TRBJ1-2; possibly TRBD1 for D (5 bases). Sample: unstimulated CD8+ T cells sorted from spleen or lymph node cells, taken before transplant. The CDR3 region is CASSSAGNDGYTF. For the CDR3, the DNA is TGTGCCAGCAGTTCGGCAGGGAACGATGGCTACACCTTC.